This T cell receptor (beta chain) was obtained from a study of blood T cell repertoires in COVID-19. Method: immunoSEQ multiplex PCR; TCRdb's copy keeps in-frame clones and lacks some. The sample lists 150,000 or so clones; approximately 83% were seen once. The trim removed 5 bases at V and 0 bases at J, leaving 11 bases unmatched. The CDR3 consists of 19 residues. Germline-derived CDR1 and CDR2 are MNHEY and SMNVEV (reference sequence). The receptor was isolated from a man aged 65 to 85 who had recovered from COVID-19. Sequences were obtained from peripheral blood. The chain carries TRBV27 and TRBJ2-3, with 13 bases that match TRBD2. CDR3 region: CASSPRLAGGPMSTDTQYF. Written as DNA, the CDR3 is TGTGCCAGCAGTCCCCGACTAGCGGGAGGCCCTATGAGCACAGATACGCAGTATTTT.